This is a list of T cell receptor beta chains from one sample in a study of cytomegalovirus exposure and HLA in healthy donors. This table comes from immunoSEQ multiplex PCR, and its TCRdb copy is limited to in-frame clones, with some not included. The sample carries 120,000 or so clones, around 88% recorded once. The sequencing sample was made of PBMCs. Receptor source: a man aged 40-50 years in good health and CMV-seronegative. Each CDR3 is given with its conserved first and last residue. A D gene is named only where the DNA matches it firmly. A row's size may be missing; if present it is once, few, many or a size class.

D,size,V,J,DNA,CDR3
-,few,TRBV19,TRBJ1-6,TGTGCCAGTAGCCTTCTGACGGGACTAAATTCACCCCTCCACTTT,CASSLLTGLNSPLHF
TRBD1,-,TRBV6-6,TRBJ1-1,TGTGCCAGCAGTTCCGGACAGGGCCAAAGAAGGGCTTTCTTT,CASSSGQGQRRAFF
TRBD1,once,TRBV10-3,TRBJ1-1,TGTGCCATCAGGAAGACAGGGGAGGGCACTGAAGCTTTCTTT,CAIRKTGEGTEAFF
-,-,TRBV2,TRBJ1-1,TGTGCCAGCAGTTTTAACTCTGAAGCTTTCTTT,CASSFNSEAFF
-,-,TRBV30,TRBJ2-7,TGTGCCTGGAGTCCACAGGTCCGCGAGCAGTACTTC,CAWSPQVREQYF
TRBD1,-,TRBV5-6,TRBJ1-1,TGTGCCAGCAGAAGACAGGGGGTGAACACTGAAGCTTTCTTT,CASRRQGVNTEAFF
TRBD1,-,TRBV19,TRBJ1-2,TGTGCCAGTAGTATCGGACAGGAACGCCTTGGCTACACCTTC,CASSIGQERLGYTF
TRBD2,-,TRBV6-6,TRBJ2-5,TGTGCCAGCAGACCCTCCCTAGCGGGGTTCGTTAACCAGTACTTC,CASRPSLAGFVNQYF
-,-,TRBV6-5,TRBJ2-3,TGTGCCAGCACGACGGGGAGCACAGATACGCAGTATTTT,CASTTGSTDTQYF
TRBD2,once,TRBV6-6,TRBJ2-5,TGTGCCAGCAGTAACCCCCCGGGGGGACAAGAGACCCAGTACTTC,CASSNPPGGQETQYF
TRBD2,once,TRBV9,TRBJ2-1,TGTGCCAGCAGCGCGCGGGGGGGCCTCTACAATGAGCAGTTCTTC,CASSARGGLYNEQFF
TRBD1,-,TRBV6-1,TRBJ2-1,TGTGCCAGCAGTTTTGACAGGGGTCAGTTCTTC,CASSFDRGQFF
-,-,TRBV29-1,TRBJ1-2,TGCAGCGTTAACACCGCTGGCTATGGCTACACCTTC,CSVNTAGYGYTF
-,-,TRBV19,TRBJ1-1,TGTGCCAGTAGGCAGGGTTGGGTGAACACTGAAGCTTTCTTT,CASRQGWVNTEAFF
TRBD1,-,TRBV5-1,TRBJ1-5,TGCGCCAGCAGCCTGAACTCAGGGGGCGGACAGCCCCAGCATTTT,CASSLNSGGGQPQHF
-,-,TRBV7-6,TRBJ2-6,TGTGCCAGCAGCTTGTGGGAGTCTGGGGCCAACGTCCTGACTTTC,CASSLWESGANVLTF
-,-,TRBV10-2,TRBJ1-2,TGCGCCAGCAGTGCAGGCGGACAGATCTATGGCTACACCTTC,CASSAGGQIYGYTF
-,-,TRBV2,TRBJ1-4,TGTGCCAGCAATCCGCAGGGATATGAAAAACTGTTTTTT,CASNPQGYEKLFF
TRBD2,few,TRBV30,TRBJ2-5,TGTGCCTGGAGTTTCACTAGCGGGGGTTGGTCCCAGTACTTC,CAWSFTSGGWSQYF
TRBD1,-,TRBV7-9,TRBJ1-6,TGTGCCAGCAGCCAAGGGACAGGGGGAAATTCACCCCTCCACTTT,CASSQGTGGNSPLHF
-,-,TRBV5-1,TRBJ2-3,TGCGCCAGCAGCCAAACAGATACGCAGTATTTT,CASSQTDTQYF
-,-,TRBV11-2,TRBJ1-1,TGTGCCAGCAGCTCCGCGGGGGGGGGAAGTGGCACTGAAGCTTTCTTT,CASSSAGGGSGTEAFF
-,-,TRBV4-3,TRBJ1-1,TGCGCCAGCAGCCAAGGGGGGGGTTTTGAAGCTTTCTTT,CASSQGGGFEAFF
-,-,TRBV6-5,TRBJ2-7,TGTGCCAGCAGTTCCACTATTTACGAGCAGTACTTC,CASSSTIYEQYF
-,-,TRBV4-1,TRBJ2-1,TGCGCCAGCAGCCAAGATAAGCTCCAGGGTTTGGGAGAGCAGTTCTTC,CASSQDKLQGLGEQFF
TRBD1,-,TRBV7-9,TRBJ2-1,TGTGCCAGCAGCTTAGATGGGACAGGGAACAATGAGCAGTTCTTC,CASSLDGTGNNEQFF